The clone carrying this TCR beta chain was recorded many times. From around 440 ng of RNA, a library with molecular barcoded alpha/delta and beta/gamma adaptors was made. TCRdb re-analysed the reads in MiXCR, keeping a single row per CDR3 protein. The table shows tens of thousands of distinct CDR3 sequences, with roughly a fifth occurring only once. The sample comes from a study of read filtering for tumor transcriptome and immune sequencing. Overall study context: Mean patient age was about 66 years, range about 45 to 90; approximately 18 male, around 15 female. Transcriptome libraries were built from DNase-treated RNA.

The CDR3 totals 14 residues. The germline CDR1 and CDR2 sequences are SGHTA and FQGNSA. With 3 bases removed from V and 9 bases from J, the gap between germline ends came to 14 bases. The chain employs TRBV7-2 and TRBJ2-2; no clear D. The specimen was a population of CD138-negative cells sorted from bone marrow. This receptor was obtained from a donor over 35 with multiple myeloma. CDR3 nucleotides: TGTGCCAGCAGCTTGAGCATGAGGCTCAGGGAGCTGTTTTTT. Protein: CASSLSMRLRELFF.